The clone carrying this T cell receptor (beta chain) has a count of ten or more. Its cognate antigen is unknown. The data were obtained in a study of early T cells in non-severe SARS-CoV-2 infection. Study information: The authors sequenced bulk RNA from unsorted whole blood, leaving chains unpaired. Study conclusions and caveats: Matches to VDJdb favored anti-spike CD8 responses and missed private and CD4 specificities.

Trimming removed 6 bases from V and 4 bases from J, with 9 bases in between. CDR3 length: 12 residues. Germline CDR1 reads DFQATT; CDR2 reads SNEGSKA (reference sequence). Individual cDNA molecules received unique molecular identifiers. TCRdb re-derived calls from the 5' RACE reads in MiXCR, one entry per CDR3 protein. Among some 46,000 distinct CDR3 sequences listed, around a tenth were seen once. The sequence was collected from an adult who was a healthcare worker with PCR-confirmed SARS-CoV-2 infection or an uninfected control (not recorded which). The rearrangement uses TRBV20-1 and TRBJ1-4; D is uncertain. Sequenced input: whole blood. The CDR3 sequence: CSAGRNNEKLFF. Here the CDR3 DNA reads TGCAGTGCCGGACGGAATAATGAAAAACTGTTTTTT.